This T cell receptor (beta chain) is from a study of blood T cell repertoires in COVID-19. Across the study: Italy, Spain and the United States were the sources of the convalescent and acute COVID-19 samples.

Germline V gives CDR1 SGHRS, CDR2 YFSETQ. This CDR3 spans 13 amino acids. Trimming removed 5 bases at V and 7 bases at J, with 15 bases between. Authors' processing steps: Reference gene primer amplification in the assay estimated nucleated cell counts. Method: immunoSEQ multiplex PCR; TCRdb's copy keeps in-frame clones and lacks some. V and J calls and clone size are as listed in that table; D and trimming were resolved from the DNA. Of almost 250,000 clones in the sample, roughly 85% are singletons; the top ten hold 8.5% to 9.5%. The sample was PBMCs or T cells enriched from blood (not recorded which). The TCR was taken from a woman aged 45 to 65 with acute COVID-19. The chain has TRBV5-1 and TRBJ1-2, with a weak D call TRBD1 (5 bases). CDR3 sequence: CASSIGEGLGYTF. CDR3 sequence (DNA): TGCGCCAGCAGTATAGGGGAAGGTCTTGGCTACACCTTC.